A single sample is the source of the 14 T cell receptor beta chains below, sequenced in a study of PD-L1 blockade in urothelial cancer. Sequenced by immunoSEQ multiplex PCR; TCRdb stores in-frame clones only, minus some. Among around 49,000 clones listed, around 80% were seen once. Described time point: peripheral blood 6 weeks after treatment start. The sequences come from PBMCs, collected around atezolizumab (anti-PD-L1) treatment. The receptors shown here come from a man aged 55-75 years with urothelial cancer.

This chain joins TRBV7-8 and TRBJ1-5; D possibly corresponds to TRBD1 (5 bases). Deletions cut 1 base from V and 1 base from J, with 11 bases between. The CDR3 sequence is 16 residues long. Germline loops: CDR1 SGHVS, CDR2 FQNEAQ. This chain's CDR3 is CASSLGGGRSNQPQHF. CDR3 DNA: TGTGCCAGCAGCTTAGGGGGGGGAAGAAGCAATCAGCCCCAGCATTTT.

The chain links TRBV27 to TRBJ2-1, with a weak D call TRBD2 (6 bases). Per germline, CDR1 MNHEY and CDR2 SMNVEV (reference sequence). CDR3 length: 15 residues. Trimming cost V 4 bases and J 7 bases, with 17 bases left between them. The CDR3 region is CASSSGLAGRNEQFF. The CDR3 nucleotides are TGTGCCAGCAGTTCGGGGCTGGCAGGGAGGAATGAGCAGTTCTTC.

The V gene is TRBV5-1, the J gene TRBJ1-3; possibly TRBD1 for D (6 bases). CDR1 is SGHRS and CDR2 is YFSETQ in the germline V gene. CDR3 size: 15 residues. V dropped 2 bases and J dropped 4 bases, with 13 bases sitting between them. CDR3 nucleotide sequence: TGCGCCAGCAGCTTCCAGGGGACGGACGGAAACACCATATATTTT. It yields the protein CASSFQGTDGNTIYF.

This chain joins TRBV5-6 and TRBJ2-7; 9 bases align to TRBD1. With V trimmed by 2 bases and J by 4 bases, 4 bases remained unmatched. Germline-derived CDR1 and CDR2 are SGHDT and YYEEEE. The CDR3 consists of 14 residues. This chain's CDR3 is CASSFGTGTYEQYF. CDR3 DNA: TGTGCCAGCAGCTTTGGGACAGGGACATACGAGCAGTACTTC.

This clone occurred once. The CDR3 region has the DNA TGCGCCAGCAGCCAAGGGCGGGGGGGGGTCAATGAGCAGTTCTTC. This sequence encodes CASSQGRGGVNEQFF. This rearrangement joins TRBV4-3 to TRBJ2-1; 9 bases are shared with TRBD2. The ends lost 1 base at V and 6 bases at J; junction bases unmatched: 4. This CDR3 is 15 amino acids long. CDR1 and CDR2 (germline): LGHNA, YSLEER.

The V and J genes are TRBV7-2 and TRBJ2-7; tentative D call: TRBD2 (7 bases). The CDR3 totals 16 residues. Germline V lookup: CDR1 SGHTA, CDR2 FQGNSA. Trimming removed 1 base from V and 6 bases from J, with 19 bases in between. In DNA form, the CDR3 reads TGTGCCAGCAGCTTAGTGATGAGGGGCGGGGGCGGCGAGCAGTACTTC. Amino acids: CASSLVMRGGGGEQYF.

The chain recombines TRBV6-4 with TRBJ2-7, with no clear D. V was cut by 2 bases and J by 4 bases, with 9 bases left in between. The CDR3 spans 13 residues. Looked up from germline, CDR1 is MRHNA and CDR2 is SNTAGT. CDR3 in DNA: TGTGCCAGCAGTGACGAGGCTGGATACGAGCAGTACTTC. Its translation: CASSDEAGYEQYF.

This clone was seen a single time. The V and J genes are TRBV10-3 and TRBJ1-2; 8 bases agree with TRBD1. Trimming removed 7 bases from V and 4 bases from J; junction bases left unmatched: 2. The CDR3 contains 12 residues. Germline CDR1 is ENHRY and CDR2 is SYGVKD. The CDR3 spells CAITGTGYGYTF. The CDR3, as DNA: TGTGCCATCACCGGGACAGGCTATGGCTACACCTTC.

This clone appeared a single time. This rearrangement joins TRBV29-1 to TRBJ2-6; no definite D call. In germline, CDR1 is SQVTM, CDR2 ANQGSEA. The ends were cut back, 7 bases at V and 0 bases at J, with 10 bases in the middle. The CDR3 has 14 amino acids. This CDR3 reads CSAESRSGANVLTF. In nucleotides, the CDR3 is TGCAGCGCCGAGTCCCGCTCTGGGGCCAACGTCCTGACTTTC.

The chain recombines TRBV18 with TRBJ2-1, with D possibly matching TRBD1 (5 bases). Per the germline V gene, CDR1 is KGHSH and CDR2 is LQKENI. The CDR3 runs to 14 residues. V shed 4 bases and J shed 7 bases, with 14 bases lying between them. This chain's CDR3 is CASSRGPGMNEQFF. The CDR3 nucleotides are TGTGCCAGCTCACGGGGCCCAGGGATGAATGAGCAGTTCTTC.

The CDR3 DNA reads TGTGCCAGCAGCTTAGGAAGCGCCTCAAGAGATACGCAGTATTTT. Protein product: CASSLGSASRDTQYF. This rearrangement joins TRBV7-9 to TRBJ2-3; D gene unclear. Trimming cost V 1 base and J 5 bases, with 13 bases left between them. The CDR3 is made up of 15 amino acids. In germline, CDR1 is SEHNR, CDR2 FQNEAQ (reference sequence).

The CDR3, as DNA: TGTGCCAGCAGCTTAGGAGCGGGGGACGACTACGAGCAGTACTTC. Amino acids: CASSLGAGDDYEQYF. The chain couples TRBV11-3 to TRBJ2-7; 8 bases are shared with TRBD2. J gave up 3 bases and V 1 base, and 5 bases lay outside the gene matches. Germline loops: CDR1 SGHNT, CDR2 YENEEA. The CDR3 is made up of 15 amino acids. The variable domain in full, completed from reference TRBV11-3 and TRBJ2-7, reads EAGVVQSPRYKIIEKKQPVAFWCNPISGHNTLYWYLQNLGQGPELLIRYENEEAVDDSQLPKDRFSAERLKGVDSTLKIQPAELGDSAVYLCASSLGAGDDYEQYFGPGTRLTVT.

This sequence joins TRBV19 and TRBJ2-1, with 10 bases aligning to TRBD2. The V segment lost 1 base and the J segment 4 bases; nucleotides outside the gene matches: 7. CDR1 and CDR2 (germline): LNHDA, SQIVND (reference sequence). This CDR3 comprises 17 residues. CDR3 DNA sequence: TGTGCCAGTAGTATAGGGGAAGCGGGGGGGCCTTACAATGAGCAGTTCTTC. This codes for CASSIGEAGGPYNEQFF.

The rearrangement links TRBV18 to TRBJ1-5; D remains unclear. The ends were cut back, 3 bases at V and 0 bases at J, with 9 bases in the middle. Germline V lookup: CDR1 KGHSH, CDR2 LQKENI. The CDR3 contains 15 residues. CDR3 amino acids: CASSPNSYSNQPQHF. The DNA of the CDR3 is TGTGCCAGCTCACCTAACAGCTATAGCAATCAGCCCCAGCATTTT.